The sequence of this TCR beta chain was determined in a study of T cell responses to AZD1222 COVID-19 vaccine. This clone was recorded only once. Its cognate antigen is unknown. Germline V gene data show CDR1 as SEHNR and CDR2 as FQNEAQ (reference sequence). V dropped 5 bases and J dropped 4; count of bases not matched to a gene: 9. The CDR3 is 15 residues long. Study-wide points: Clonal diversity was possibly underestimated; the donors were predominantly white British and more often female.

Profiled with immunoSEQ multiplex PCR; TCRdb holds only in-frame clones, not every one. This table holds roughly 200,000 clones, 90% to 95% found once. This receptor was identified in an adult who received the MenACWY meningococcal vaccine as a control. The genes are TRBV7-9 and TRBJ1-2; TRBD1 matches at 8 bases. Here the sequenced sample was peripheral blood, taken 28 days after the second dose of the MenACWY control vaccine. This CDR3 reads CASSVNRGELYGYTF. In DNA form, the CDR3 reads TGTGCCAGCAGCGTAAACAGGGGGGAGCTCTATGGCTACACCTTC. The variable domain in full, completed from reference TRBV7-9 and TRBJ1-2, reads DTGVSQNPRHKITKRGQNVTFRCDPISEHNRLYWYRQTLGQGPEFLTYFQNEAQLEKSRLLSDRFSAERPKGSFSTLEIQRTEQGDSAMYLCASSVNRGELYGYTFGSGTRLTVV.